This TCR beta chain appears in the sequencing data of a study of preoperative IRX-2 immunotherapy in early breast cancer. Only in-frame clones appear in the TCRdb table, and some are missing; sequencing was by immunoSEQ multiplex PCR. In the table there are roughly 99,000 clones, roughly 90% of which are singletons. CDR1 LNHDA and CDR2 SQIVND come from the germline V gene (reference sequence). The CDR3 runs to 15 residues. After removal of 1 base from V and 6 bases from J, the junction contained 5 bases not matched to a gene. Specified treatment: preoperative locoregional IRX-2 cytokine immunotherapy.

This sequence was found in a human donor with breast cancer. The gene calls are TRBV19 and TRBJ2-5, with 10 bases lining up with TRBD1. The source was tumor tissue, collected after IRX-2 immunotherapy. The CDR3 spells CASSIAPDRGKTQYF. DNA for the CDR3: TGTGCCAGTAGTATAGCCCCGGACAGGGGGAAGACCCAGTACTTC.